The text below deals with one T cell receptor beta chain. No cognate antigen has been identified for it. No much larger clone is present one base from it, and per-base qualities are unavailable. The data stem from a study of technical replicates of blood from several donors (TCRdb year 2017). V ends up 4 bases short and J 3 bases short, with an unmatched junction base count of 8. The CDR3 holds 17 amino acids from the cysteine to the phenylalanine. Here the CDR3 DNA is all that survives: 51 bases in frame from base 1. CDR1 is given as SGHRS and CDR2 as YFSETQ, both from the germline V gene. Libraries were constructed by the immunoSEQ multiplex PCR assay. Sourced from immuneACCESS, this table was stored by TCRdb with only in-frame sequences that have V and J called. A share of the clones is absent; for the studies checked, an unresolved V gene accounts for under half, and the remainder has no known explanation. This sample gives under 75,000 clones in total; 92% of them show up just once. The top ten constitute roughly 4.2% of the sample.

The clonotype was recovered from a human donor in good health. Some clones in this sample may be carry-over from other donors' samples. Rearrangement joined TRBV5-1 to TRBJ2-5, with TRBD2 matching 14 junction bases. Sequencing was performed on PBMCs. The sequenced DNA is TGCGCCAGCAGCCTGCTCCCGGGACTAGCGGGGGAAGAGACCCAGTACTTC. Translation gives CASSLLPGLAGEETQYF.